This T cell receptor (beta chain) is from a study of regulatory T cells in long-lasting Graves disease. Study information: Graves' patients with a new diagnosis had received antithyroid drugs under 3 months. Study observations and caveats: Patients whose Graves' disease persisted exhibited lower TCR diversity than those newly diagnosed. Shared public clonotypes totalled 2,741 in persistent patients, compared with over 800 in new patients.

CDR3-region Arm-PCR and iRepertoire HTBI primers produced the TCR beta libraries. TCRdb fed the multiplex PCR reads into MiXCR, producing one record per CDR3 protein. Here the sample spans 350,000 to 550,000 distinct CDR3 sequences, 14% being singletons. Germline V gives CDR1 SGHRS, CDR2 YFSETQ. The CDR3 runs to 15 residues. Time point noted: newly diagnosed GD, antithyroid drugs for less than 3 months. The TCR library was made from RNA extracted from PBMCs. This clonotype was counted at least ten times. Its antigen is still unknown. The junction and the germline gene differ at one end; a read error may be behind it. The same specimen was also included in a second study, on T cells in Graves' hyperthyroidism and ophthalmopathy. Per that study: HTBI primers were the set used in a first-round RT-PCR of the TCR CDR3.

This material consisted of peripheral blood mononuclear cells (PBMCs), taken at new diagnosis, from a patient treated with antithyroid drugs. The chain couples TRBV5-1 to TRBJ2-5, with D possibly being TRBD2 (7 bases). The source of this sequence is a woman between 50 and 59 years old with Graves disease. The CDR3 sequence: CASSQGTTIQETQYF. CDR3 DNA: TGTGCCAGCAGCCAGGGGACTACAATCCAAGAGACCCAGTACTTC.